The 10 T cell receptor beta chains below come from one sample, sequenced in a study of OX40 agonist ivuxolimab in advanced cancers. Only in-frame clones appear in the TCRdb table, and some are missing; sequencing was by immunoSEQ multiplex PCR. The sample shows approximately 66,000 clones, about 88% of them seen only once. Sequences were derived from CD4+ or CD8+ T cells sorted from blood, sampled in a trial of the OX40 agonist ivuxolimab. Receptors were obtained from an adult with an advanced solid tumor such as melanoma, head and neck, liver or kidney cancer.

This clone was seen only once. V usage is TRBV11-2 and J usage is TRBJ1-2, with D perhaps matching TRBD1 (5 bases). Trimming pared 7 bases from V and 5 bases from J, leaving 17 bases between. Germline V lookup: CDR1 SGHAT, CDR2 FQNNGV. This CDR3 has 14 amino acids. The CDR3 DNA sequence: TGTGCCAGCACCTCCGGGGACCCGAGGTATGGCTACACCTTC. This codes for CASTSGDPRYGYTF.

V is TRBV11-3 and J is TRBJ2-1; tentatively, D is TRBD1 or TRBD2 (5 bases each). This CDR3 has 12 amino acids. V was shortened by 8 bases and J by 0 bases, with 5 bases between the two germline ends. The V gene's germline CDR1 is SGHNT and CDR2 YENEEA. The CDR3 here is CASGTSYNEQFF. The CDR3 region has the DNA TGTGCCAGCGGGACCTCCTACAATGAGCAGTTCTTC.

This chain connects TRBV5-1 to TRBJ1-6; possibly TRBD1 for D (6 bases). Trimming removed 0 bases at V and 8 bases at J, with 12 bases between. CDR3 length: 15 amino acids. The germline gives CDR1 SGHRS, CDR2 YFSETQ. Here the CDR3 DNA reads TGCGCCAGCAGCTTGGTGTCAGGGGTTGATTCACCCCTCCACTTT. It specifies CASSLVSGVDSPLHF.

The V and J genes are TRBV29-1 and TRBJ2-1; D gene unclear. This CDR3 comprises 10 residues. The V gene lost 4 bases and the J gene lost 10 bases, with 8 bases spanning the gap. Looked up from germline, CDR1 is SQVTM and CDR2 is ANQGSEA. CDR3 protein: CSVGVGEQFF. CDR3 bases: TGCAGCGTTGGGGTCGGGGAGCAGTTCTTC.

The CDR3 DNA reads as TGCGCCAGCAGCTCAGGACAGGCGCACGGTAATGAAAAACTGTTTTTT. Protein sequence: CASSSGQAHGNEKLFF. The gene calls are TRBV5-1 and TRBJ1-4; 7 positions match TRBD1. The CDR3 totals 16 residues. With V trimmed by 3 bases and J by 4 bases, 9 bases remained unmatched. Germline values: CDR1 SGHRS, CDR2 YFSETQ.

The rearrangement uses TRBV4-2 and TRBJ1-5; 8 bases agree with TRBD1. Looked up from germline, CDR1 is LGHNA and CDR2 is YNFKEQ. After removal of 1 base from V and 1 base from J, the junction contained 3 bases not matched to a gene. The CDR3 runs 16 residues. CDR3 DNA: TGTGCCAGCAGCCAAGGGGACAGGAGAAGCAATCAGCCCCAGCATTTT. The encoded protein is CASSQGDRRSNQPQHF.

The CDR3 region has the DNA TGTGCCAGCTCACTCGGGAACACAGATACGCAGTATTTT. Translation: CASSLGNTDTQYF. The V and J genes are TRBV18 and TRBJ2-3; a weak D match, TRBD2 (5 bases). The CDR3 totals 13 residues. Per germline, CDR1 KGHSH and CDR2 LQKENI. With 4 bases removed from V and 2 bases from J, the gap between germline ends came to 7 bases.

The DNA for the CDR3 is TGTGCCAGCAGCGTAGGACAGGGGTCCCGGCAAGAGACCCAGTACTTC. Amino acid sequence: CASSVGQGSRQETQYF. The genes are TRBV5-8 and TRBJ2-5; 9 bases match TRBD1. V dropped 4 bases and J dropped 2; count of bases not matched to a gene: 9. The length of the CDR3 is 16 residues. Germline values: CDR1 SGHTS, CDR2 YDEGEE.

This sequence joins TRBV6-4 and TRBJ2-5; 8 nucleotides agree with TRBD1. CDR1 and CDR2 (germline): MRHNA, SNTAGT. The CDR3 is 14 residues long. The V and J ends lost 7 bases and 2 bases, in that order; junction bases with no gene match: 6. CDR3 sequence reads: CASNGTGGQETQYF. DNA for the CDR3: TGTGCCAGCAATGGGACAGGCGGACAAGAGACCCAGTACTTC.

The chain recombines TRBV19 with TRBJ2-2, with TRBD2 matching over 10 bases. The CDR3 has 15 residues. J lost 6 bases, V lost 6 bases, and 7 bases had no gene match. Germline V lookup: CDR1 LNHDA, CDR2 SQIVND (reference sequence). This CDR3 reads CASSETGTSAGELFF. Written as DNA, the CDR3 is TGTGCCAGTAGCGAGACCGGGACTAGCGCCGGGGAGCTGTTTTTT.